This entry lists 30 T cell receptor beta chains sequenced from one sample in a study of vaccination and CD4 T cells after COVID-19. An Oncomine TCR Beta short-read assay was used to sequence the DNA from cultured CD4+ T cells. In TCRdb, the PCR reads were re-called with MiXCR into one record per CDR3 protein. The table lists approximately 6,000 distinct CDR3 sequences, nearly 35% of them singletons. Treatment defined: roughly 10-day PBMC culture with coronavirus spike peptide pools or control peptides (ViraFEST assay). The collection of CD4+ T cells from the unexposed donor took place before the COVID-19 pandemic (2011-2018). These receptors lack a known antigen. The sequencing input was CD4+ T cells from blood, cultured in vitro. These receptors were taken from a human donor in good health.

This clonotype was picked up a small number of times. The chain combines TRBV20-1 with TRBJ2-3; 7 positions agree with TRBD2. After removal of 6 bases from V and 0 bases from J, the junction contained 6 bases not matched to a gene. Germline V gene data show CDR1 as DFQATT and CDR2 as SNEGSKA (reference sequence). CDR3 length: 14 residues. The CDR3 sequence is CSAKGTTSTDTQYF. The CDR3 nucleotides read TGCAGTGCGAAAGGGACTACTAGCACAGATACGCAGTATTTT.

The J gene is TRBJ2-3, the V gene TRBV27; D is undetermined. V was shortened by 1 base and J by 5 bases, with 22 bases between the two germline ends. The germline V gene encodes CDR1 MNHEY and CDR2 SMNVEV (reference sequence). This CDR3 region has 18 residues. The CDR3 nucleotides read TGTGCCAGCAGTTTATTAAGGAGTCGGGCACCCCTTGTAGATACGCAGTATTTT. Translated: CASSLLRSRAPLVDTQYF.

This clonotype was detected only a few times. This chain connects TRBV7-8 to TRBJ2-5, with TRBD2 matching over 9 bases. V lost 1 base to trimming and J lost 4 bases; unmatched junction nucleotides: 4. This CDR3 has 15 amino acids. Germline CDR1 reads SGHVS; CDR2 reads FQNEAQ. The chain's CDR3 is CASSLGVTSGETQYF. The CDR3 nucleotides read TGTGCCAGCAGCTTAGGGGTGACTAGCGGAGAGACCCAGTACTTC.

The chain's CDR3 is CASSYDSYNSPLHF. The CDR3 nucleotides are TGTGCCAGCAGTTATGACTCCTATAATTCACCCCTCCACTTT. The rearrangement uses TRBV27 and TRBJ1-6; D uncertain. CDR1 and CDR2 (germline): MNHEY, SMNVEV (reference sequence). CDR3 size: 14 residues. The V end lost 4 bases, the J end lost 0 bases, and 4 bases lay between the germline ends.

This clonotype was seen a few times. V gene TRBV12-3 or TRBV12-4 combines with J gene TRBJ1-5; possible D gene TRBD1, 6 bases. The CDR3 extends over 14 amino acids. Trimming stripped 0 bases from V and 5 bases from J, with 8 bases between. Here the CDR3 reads CASSLATGHQPQHF. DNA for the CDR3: TGTGCCAGCAGTTTAGCCACAGGGCATCAGCCCCAGCATTTT.

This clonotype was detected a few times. The CDR3 DNA sequence: TGTGCCAGCAGCTCCGTCGGGGTGGGAAGCCACACCGGGGAGCTGTTTTTT. As protein: CASSSVGVGSHTGELFF. The J gene is TRBJ2-2, the V gene TRBV7-2, with D possibly being TRBD2 (5 bases). Trimming took off 4 bases at V and 3 bases at J, with 18 bases between the two ends. The CDR3 contains 17 residues. CDR1 SGHTA and CDR2 FQGNSA come from the germline V gene.

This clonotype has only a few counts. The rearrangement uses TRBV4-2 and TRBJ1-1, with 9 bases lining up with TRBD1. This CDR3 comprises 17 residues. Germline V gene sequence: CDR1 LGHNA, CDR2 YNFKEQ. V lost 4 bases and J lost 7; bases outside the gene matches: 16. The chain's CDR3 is CASSPLSSRDRAREAFF. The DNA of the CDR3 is TGTGCCAGCAGCCCTTTATCAAGCCGGGACAGGGCCCGTGAAGCTTTCTTT.

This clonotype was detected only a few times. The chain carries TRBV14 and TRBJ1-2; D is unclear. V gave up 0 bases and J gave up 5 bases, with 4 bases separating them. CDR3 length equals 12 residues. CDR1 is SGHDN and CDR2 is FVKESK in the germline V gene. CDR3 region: CASSQEAYGYTF. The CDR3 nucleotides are TGTGCCAGCAGCCAAGAAGCGTATGGCTACACCTTC.

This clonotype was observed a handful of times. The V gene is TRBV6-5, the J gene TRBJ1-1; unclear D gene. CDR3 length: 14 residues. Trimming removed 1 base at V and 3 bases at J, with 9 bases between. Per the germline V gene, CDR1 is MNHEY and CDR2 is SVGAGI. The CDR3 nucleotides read TGTGCCAGCAGTTACTTCGACACCTACACTGAAGCTTTCTTT. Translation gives CASSYFDTYTEAFF.

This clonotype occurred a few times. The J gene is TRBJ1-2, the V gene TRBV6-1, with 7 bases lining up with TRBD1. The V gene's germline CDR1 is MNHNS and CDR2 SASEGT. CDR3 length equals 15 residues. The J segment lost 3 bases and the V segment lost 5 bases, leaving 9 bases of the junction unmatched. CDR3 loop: CASSPGTEDYYGYTF. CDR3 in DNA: TGTGCCAGCAGTCCCGGGACAGAAGATTACTATGGCTACACCTTC.

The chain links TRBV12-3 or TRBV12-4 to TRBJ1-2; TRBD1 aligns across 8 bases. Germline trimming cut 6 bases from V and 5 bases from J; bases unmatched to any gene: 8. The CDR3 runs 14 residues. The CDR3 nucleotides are TGTGCCAGCAGGTCGGGACAGGAGGTATATGGCTACACCTTC. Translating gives CASRSGQEVYGYTF.

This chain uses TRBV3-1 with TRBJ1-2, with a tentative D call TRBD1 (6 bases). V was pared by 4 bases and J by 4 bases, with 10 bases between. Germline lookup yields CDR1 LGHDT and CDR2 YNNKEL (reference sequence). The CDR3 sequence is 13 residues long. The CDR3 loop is CASSLDRTYGYTF. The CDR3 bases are TGTGCCAGCAGCCTCGACAGGACCTATGGCTACACCTTC. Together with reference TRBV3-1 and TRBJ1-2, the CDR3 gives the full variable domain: DTAVSQTPKYLVTQMGNDKSIKCEQNLGHDTMYWYKQDSKKFLKIMFSYNNKELIINETVPNRFSPKSPDKAHLNLHINSLELGDSAVYFCASSLDRTYGYTFGSGTRLTVV.

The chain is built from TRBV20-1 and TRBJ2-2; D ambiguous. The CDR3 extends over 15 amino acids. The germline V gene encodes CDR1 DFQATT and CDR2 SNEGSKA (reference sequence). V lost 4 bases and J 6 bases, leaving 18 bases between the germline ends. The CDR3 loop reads CSAKPKAGGAGELFF. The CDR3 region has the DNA TGCAGTGCTAAGCCAAAGGCAGGTGGTGCCGGGGAGCTGTTTTTT.

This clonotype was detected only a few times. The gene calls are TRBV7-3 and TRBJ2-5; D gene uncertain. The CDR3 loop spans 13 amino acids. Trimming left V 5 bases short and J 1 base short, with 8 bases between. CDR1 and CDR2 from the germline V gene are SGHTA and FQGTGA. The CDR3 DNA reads TGTGCCAGCAGCCAAAATATCCAAGAGACCCAGTACTTC. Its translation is CASSQNIQETQYF. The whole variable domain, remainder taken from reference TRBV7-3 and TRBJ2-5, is GAGVSQTPSNKVTEKGKYVELRCDPISGHTALYWYRQSLGQGPEFLIYFQGTGAADDSGLPNDRFFAVRPEGSVSTLKIQRTERGDSAVYLCASSQNIQETQYFGPGTRLLVL.

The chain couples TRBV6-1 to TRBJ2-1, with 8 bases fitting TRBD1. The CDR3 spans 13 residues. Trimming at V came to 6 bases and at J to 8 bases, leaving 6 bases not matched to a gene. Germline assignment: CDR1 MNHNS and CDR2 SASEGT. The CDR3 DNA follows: TGTGCCAGCAGGTGGACAGGGACGGATGAGCAGTTCTTC. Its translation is CASRWTGTDEQFF.

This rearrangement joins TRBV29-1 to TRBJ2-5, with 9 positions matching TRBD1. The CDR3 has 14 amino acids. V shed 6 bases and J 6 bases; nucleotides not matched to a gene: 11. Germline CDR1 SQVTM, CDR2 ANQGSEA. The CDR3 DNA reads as TGCAGCGTAGTGGGACAGGGTCTTTCGAAGACCCAGTACTTC. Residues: CSVVGQGLSKTQYF.

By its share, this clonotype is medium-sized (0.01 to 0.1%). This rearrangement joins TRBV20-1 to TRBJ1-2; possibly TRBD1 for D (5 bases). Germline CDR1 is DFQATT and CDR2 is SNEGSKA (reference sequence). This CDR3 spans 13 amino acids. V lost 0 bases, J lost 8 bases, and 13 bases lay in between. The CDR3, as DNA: TGCAGTGCTAGAGATGCAGGGCGAAGCGGCTACACCTTC. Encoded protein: CSARDAGRSGYTF.

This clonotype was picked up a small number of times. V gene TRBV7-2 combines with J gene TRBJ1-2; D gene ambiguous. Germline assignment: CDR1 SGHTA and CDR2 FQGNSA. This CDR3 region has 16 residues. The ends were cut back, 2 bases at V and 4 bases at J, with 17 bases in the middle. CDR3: CASSLLGIPSGYGYTF. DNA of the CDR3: TGTGCCAGCAGCTTACTGGGGATACCATCGGGCTATGGCTACACCTTC.

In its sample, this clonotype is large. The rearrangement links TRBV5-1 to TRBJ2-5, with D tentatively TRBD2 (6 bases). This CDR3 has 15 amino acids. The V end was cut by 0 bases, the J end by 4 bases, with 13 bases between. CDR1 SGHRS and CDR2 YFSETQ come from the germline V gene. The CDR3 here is CASSLGRGSRETQYF. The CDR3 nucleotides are TGCGCCAGCAGCTTGGGGCGGGGCTCAAGAGAGACCCAGTACTTC.

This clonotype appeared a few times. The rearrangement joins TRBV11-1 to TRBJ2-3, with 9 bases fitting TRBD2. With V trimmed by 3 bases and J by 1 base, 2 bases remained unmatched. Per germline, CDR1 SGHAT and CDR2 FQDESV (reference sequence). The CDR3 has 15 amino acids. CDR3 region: CASSFVAGGTDTQYF. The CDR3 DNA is TGTGCCAGCAGCTTCGTAGCGGGGGGCACAGATACGCAGTATTTT. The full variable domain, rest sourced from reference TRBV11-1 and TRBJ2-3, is EAEVAQSPRYKITEKSQAVAFWCDPISGHATLYWYRQILGQGPELLVQFQDESVVDDSQLPKDRFSAERLKGVDSTLKIQPAELGDSAMYLCASSFVAGGTDTQYFGPGTRLTVL.

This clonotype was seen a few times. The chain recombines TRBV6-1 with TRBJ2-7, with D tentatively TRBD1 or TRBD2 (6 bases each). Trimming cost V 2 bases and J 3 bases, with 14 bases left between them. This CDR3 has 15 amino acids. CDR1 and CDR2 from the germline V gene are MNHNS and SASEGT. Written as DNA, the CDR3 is TGTGCCAGCAGTGAAAGTGAGGGGGAGGTCTACGAGCAGTACTTC. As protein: CASSESEGEVYEQYF.

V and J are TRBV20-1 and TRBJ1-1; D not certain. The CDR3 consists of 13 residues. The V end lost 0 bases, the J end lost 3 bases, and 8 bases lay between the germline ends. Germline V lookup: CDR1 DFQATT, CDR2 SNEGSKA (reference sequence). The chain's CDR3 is CSARDEGYTEAFF. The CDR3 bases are TGCAGTGCTAGAGATGAGGGTTACACTGAAGCTTTCTTT.

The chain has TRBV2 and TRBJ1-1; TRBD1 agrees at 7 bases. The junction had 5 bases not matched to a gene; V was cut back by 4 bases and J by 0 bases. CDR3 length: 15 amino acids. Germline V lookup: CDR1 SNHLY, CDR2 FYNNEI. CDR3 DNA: TGTGCCAGCAGTGTGGAGGGGGCTATGAACACTGAAGCTTTCTTT. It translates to CASSVEGAMNTEAFF.

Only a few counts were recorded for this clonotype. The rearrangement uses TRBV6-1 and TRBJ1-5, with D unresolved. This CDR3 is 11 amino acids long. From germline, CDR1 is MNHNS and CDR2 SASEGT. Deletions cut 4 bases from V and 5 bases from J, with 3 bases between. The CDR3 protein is CASSVDQPQHF. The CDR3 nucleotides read TGTGCCAGCAGTGTGGATCAGCCCCAGCATTTT.

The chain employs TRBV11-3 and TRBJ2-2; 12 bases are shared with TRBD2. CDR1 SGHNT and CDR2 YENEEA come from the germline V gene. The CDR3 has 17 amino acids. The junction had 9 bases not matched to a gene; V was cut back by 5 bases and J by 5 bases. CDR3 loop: CASSPRLAGVGTGELFF. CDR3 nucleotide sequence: TGTGCCAGCAGCCCGAGACTAGCGGGAGTTGGGACCGGGGAGCTGTTTTTT.

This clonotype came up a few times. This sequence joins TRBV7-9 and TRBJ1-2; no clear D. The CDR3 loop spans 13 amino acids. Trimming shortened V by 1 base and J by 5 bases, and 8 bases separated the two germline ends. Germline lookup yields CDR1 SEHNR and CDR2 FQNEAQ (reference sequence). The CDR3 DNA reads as TGTGCCAGCAGCTTAGATTTCGCATATGGCTACACCTTC. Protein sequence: CASSLDFAYGYTF.

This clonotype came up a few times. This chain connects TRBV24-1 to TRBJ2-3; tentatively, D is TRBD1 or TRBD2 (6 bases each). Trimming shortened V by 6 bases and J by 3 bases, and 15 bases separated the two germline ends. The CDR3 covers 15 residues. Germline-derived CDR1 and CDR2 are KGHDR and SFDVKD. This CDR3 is CATSSAGGATDTQYF. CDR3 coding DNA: TGTGCCACCAGTTCGGCCGGGGGCGCGACAGATACGCAGTATTTT.

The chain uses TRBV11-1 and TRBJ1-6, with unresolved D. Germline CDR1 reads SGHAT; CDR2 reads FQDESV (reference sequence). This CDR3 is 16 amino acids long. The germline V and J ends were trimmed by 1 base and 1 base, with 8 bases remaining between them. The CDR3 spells CASSLVANSYNSPLHF. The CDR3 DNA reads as TGTGCCAGCAGCTTAGTTGCGAATTCCTATAATTCACCCCTCCACTTT.

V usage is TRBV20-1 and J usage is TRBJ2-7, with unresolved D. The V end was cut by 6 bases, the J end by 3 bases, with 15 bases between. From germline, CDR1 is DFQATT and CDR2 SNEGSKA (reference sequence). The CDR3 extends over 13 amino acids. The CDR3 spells CSARKMWDYEQYF. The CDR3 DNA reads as TGCAGTGCCCGAAAGATGTGGGACTACGAGCAGTACTTC.

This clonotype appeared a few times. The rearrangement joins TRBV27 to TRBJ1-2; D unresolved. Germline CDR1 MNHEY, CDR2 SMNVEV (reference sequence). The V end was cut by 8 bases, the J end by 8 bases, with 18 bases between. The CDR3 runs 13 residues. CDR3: CASSQIQLRGYTF. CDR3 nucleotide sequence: TGTGCCAGCTCCCAGATCCAACTGCGCGGCTACACCTTC.